A selection of T cell receptor beta chains follows, all from one sample in a study of blood T cell repertoires in COVID-19. TCRdb keeps only in-frame clones here, not all; method: immunoSEQ multiplex PCR. Of 120,000 to 150,000 clones listed, 81% are singletons. Sequences were obtained from peripheral blood. These receptors all stem from a human donor with acute or convalescent COVID-19. The donor label of this sample is uncertain. CDR3s include the opening cysteine and the closing phenylalanine or tryptophan. The order of the fields is J gene, D gene, V gene, clone size, CDR3 DNA, CDR3 protein. A D gene is named only where the DNA matches it firmly. Only some rows state a clone size, as once, few, many or a class for expanded clones.

J: TRBJ1-1; D: TRBD1; V: TRBV27; size: few; DNA: TGTGCCAGCAGTTTACGTAGGGACAGGGGGCATGAAACTGAAGCTTTCTTT; CDR3: CASSLRRDRGHETEAFF
J: TRBJ2-2; D: .; V: TRBV19; size: .; DNA: TGTGCCAGTAGCCTGACAGGTGGTTACACCGGGGAGCTGTTTTTT; CDR3: CASSLTGGYTGELFF
J: TRBJ2-3; D: .; V: TRBV27; size: .; DNA: TGTGCCAGCCGCTCCCAGACGGCGGGAATATGGGACAGACCCTCACGCACAGATACGCAGTATTTT; CDR3: CASRSQTAGIWDRPSRTDTQYF
J: TRBJ1-2; D: .; V: TRBV10-2; size: few; DNA: TGCGCCAGCCGGAGGGATGACTATGGCTACACCTTC; CDR3: CASRRDDYGYTF
J: TRBJ2-5; D: .; V: TRBV5-1; size: few; DNA: TGCGCCAGCAGCCCTGGGACTGGCGGGTACCAAGAGACCCAGTACTTC; CDR3: CASSPGTGGYQETQYF
J: TRBJ2-3; D: .; V: TRBV6-5; size: .; DNA: TGTGCCAGCAGTCCCAGGGTCCCAGATACGCAGTATTTT; CDR3: CASSPRVPDTQYF
J: TRBJ2-2; D: TRBD1; V: TRBV5-1; size: .; DNA: TGCGCCAGCAGCCGGACAGGGGACCTGAACACCGGGGAGCTGTTTTTT; CDR3: CASSRTGDLNTGELFF
J: TRBJ1-1; D: .; V: TRBV5-1; size: .; DNA: TGCGCCAGCAGCTTGGCCAACATGGGAGGCACTGAAGCTTTCTTT; CDR3: CASSLANMGGTEAFF
J: TRBJ2-1; D: TRBD1; V: TRBV27; size: .; DNA: TGTGCCAGCAGTCCCAGGCCTACAGGGGCCCTATACAATGAGCAGTTCTTC; CDR3: CASSPRPTGALYNEQFF
J: TRBJ2-7; D: .; V: TRBV27; size: .; DNA: TGTGCCAGCAGTCTCACGACAGGGACTCCCTACGAGCAGTACTTC; CDR3: CASSLTTGTPYEQYF
J: TRBJ1-1; D: TRBD1; V: TRBV6-5; size: few; DNA: TGTGCCAGCAGTTCCCGACAGGGAGGTGGGATTCGGGAAGCTTTCTTT; CDR3: CASSSRQGGGIREAFF
J: TRBJ1-5; D: TRBD1; V: TRBV4-1; size: .; DNA: TGCGCCAGCAGCGGTACAGGGGGTGATCAGCCCCAGCATTTT; CDR3: CASSGTGGDQPQHF
J: TRBJ1-6; D: .; V: TRBV3-1/TRBV3-2; size: once; DNA: TGTGCCAGCAGCCAAGGGGGCTCCTCACCCCTCCACTTT; CDR3: CASSQGGSSPLHF
J: TRBJ2-3; D: .; V: TRBV9; size: .; DNA: TGTGCCAGCAGTATGGGGAGCGGAGATACGCAGTATTTT; CDR3: CASSMGSGDTQYF
J: TRBJ2-7; D: .; V: TRBV19; size: .; DNA: TGTGCCAGTAGTATAGAACGGGGCTACGAGCAGTACTTC; CDR3: CASSIERGYEQYF
J: TRBJ1-5; D: .; V: TRBV2; size: .; DNA: TGTGCCAGCAGTAGGAGGCAGTATAGCAATCAGCCCCAGCATTTT; CDR3: CASSRRQYSNQPQHF
J: TRBJ1-2; D: .; V: TRBV5-4; size: .; DNA: TGTGCCAGCAGCCTTTCGCGAGGTGACTATGGCTACACCTTC; CDR3: CASSLSRGDYGYTF
J: TRBJ1-3; D: .; V: TRBV7-7; size: .; DNA: TGTGCTAGCAGCCCATTAAGCGGAAACACCATATATTTT; CDR3: CASSPLSGNTIYF
J: TRBJ1-2; D: .; V: TRBV30; size: .; DNA: TGTGCCTCGGCCCCGGGACTTCTTTATGGCTACACCTTC; CDR3: CASAPGLLYGYTF
J: TRBJ1-6; D: .; V: TRBV2; size: .; DNA: TGTGCCAGCAGTGAAACTCCCCCAGGCAGCTCCTATAATTCACCCCTCCACTTT; CDR3: CASSETPPGSSYNSPLHF
J: TRBJ2-2; D: .; V: TRBV3-1/TRBV3-2; size: .; DNA: TGTGCCAGCAGTCGAAAGGGGGCCGGGGGGGCCCGGAGCGGGGAGCTGTTTTTT; CDR3: CASSRKGAGGARSGELFF
J: TRBJ1-3; D: .; V: TRBV6-2/TRBV6-3; size: .; DNA: TGTGCCAGCAGTTACCCCATTCGGGGCTCTGGAAACACCATATATTTT; CDR3: CASSYPIRGSGNTIYF
J: TRBJ1-2; D: .; V: TRBV19; size: .; DNA: TGTGCCAGTAGTATTTCGGGACTGTCGTTTGGCTACACCTTC; CDR3: CASSISGLSFGYTF
J: TRBJ1-4; D: .; V: TRBV7-8; size: once; DNA: TGTGCCAGCAGCCCGGAGGGGGGAGGGGCGGGGAAACTGTTTTTT; CDR3: CASSPEGGGAGKLFF
J: TRBJ1-5; D: TRBD1; V: TRBV2; size: .; DNA: TGTGCCAGCAGCTCGGACAGGGGGATCCAGCCCCAGCATTTT; CDR3: CASSSDRGIQPQHF
J: TRBJ1-2; D: .; V: TRBV5-4; size: .; DNA: TGTGCCAGCAGCTTGACCCTAGCCTCTGGCTACACCTTC; CDR3: CASSLTLASGYTF
J: TRBJ1-1; D: .; V: TRBV7-6; size: .; DNA: TGTGCCAGCAGCGCTCCTCGGGGGGACACTGAAGCTTTCTTT; CDR3: CASSAPRGDTEAFF
J: TRBJ1-5; D: .; V: TRBV19; size: .; DNA: TGTGCCAGTAGTATACAGGGGAGAAATCAGCCCCAGCATTTT; CDR3: CASSIQGRNQPQHF
J: TRBJ2-7; D: .; V: TRBV13; size: .; DNA: TGTGCCAGCAGCTTAGGCCGCGGCCTTATTAGCTCCTACGAGCAGTACTTC; CDR3: CASSLGRGLISSYEQYF
J: TRBJ1-1; D: .; V: TRBV24-1; size: .; DNA: TGTGCCACCCCCGGGACACGGACGTTGAACACTGAAGCTTTCTTT; CDR3: CATPGTRTLNTEAFF
J: TRBJ2-1; D: TRBD1; V: TRBV11-2; size: .; DNA: TGTGCCAGCAGCTTAGCCCGACAGGGGGTCAATGAGCAGTTCTTC; CDR3: CASSLARQGVNEQFF
J: TRBJ2-2; D: TRBD2; V: TRBV6-4; size: few; DNA: TGTGCCAGCATTAGGACTAGCGGGGGGGCCGAGGGCACCGGGGAGCTGTTTTTT; CDR3: CASIRTSGGAEGTGELFF
J: TRBJ2-3; D: TRBD1; V: TRBV6-5; size: .; DNA: TGTGCCAGCAGGAGGGGGGGACAGGGATCAGATACGCAGTATTTT; CDR3: CASRRGGQGSDTQYF
J: TRBJ1-1; D: .; V: TRBV5-1; size: .; DNA: TGCGCCAGCAGCTCGTTACAGGGCCAGGGGACTGAAGCTTTCTTT; CDR3: CASSSLQGQGTEAFF
J: TRBJ1-2; D: TRBD1; V: TRBV2; size: .; DNA: TGTGCCAGCAGTCTATCGACAGGGGGCACGTTTGGCTACACCTTC; CDR3: CASSLSTGGTFGYTF
J: TRBJ1-6; D: TRBD1; V: TRBV2; size: .; DNA: TGTGCCAGCAGTGAGTCAGGGGGCTCTTCACCCCTCCACTTT; CDR3: CASSESGGSSPLHF
J: TRBJ2-2; D: .; V: TRBV9; size: .; DNA: TGTGCCAGCAGCCCCTCGTATAGTGATACCGGGGAGCTGTTTTTT; CDR3: CASSPSYSDTGELFF